The 5 T cell receptor beta chains given below trace back to one sample, sequenced in a study of OX40 agonist ivuxolimab in advanced cancers. Using immunoSEQ multiplex PCR, the repertoire was profiled, and TCRdb retains in-frame clones only, with some absent. The repertoire includes fewer than 85,000 clones, 85% to 95% of them detected once, and approximately 10% sits in the top ten. The material sequenced was CD4+ or CD8+ T cells sorted from blood, taken in a trial of the OX40 agonist ivuxolimab. These receptors all stem from an adult with an advanced solid tumor such as melanoma, head and neck, liver or kidney cancer.

In its sample, this clone was seen a few times. The V call is TRBV11-2, the J call TRBJ2-7, with D possibly TRBD2 on 5 matching bases. V lost 4 bases and J 12 bases, leaving 16 bases between the germline ends. CDR1 and CDR2 (germline): SGHAT, FQNNGV. The CDR3 covers 12 residues. CDR3 coding DNA: TGTGCCAGCAGCTCCGACTATCTCGGGCGGTACTTC. Its protein product is CASSSDYLGRYF. Filled out from reference TRBV11-2 and TRBJ2-7, the complete variable domain reads EAGVAQSPRYKIIEKRQSVAFWCNPISGHATLYWYQQILGQGPKLLIQFQNNGVVDDSQLPKDRFSAERLKGVDSTLKIQPAKLEDSAVYLCASSSDYLGRYFGPGTRLTVT.

This chain connects TRBV4-1 to TRBJ2-7; the match to TRBD1 covers 7 bases. The germline CDR1 and CDR2 sequences are MGHRA and YSYEKL. Trimming removed 4 bases from V and 4 bases from J; junction bases left unmatched: 7. The CDR3 has 14 amino acids. The CDR3 DNA reads as TGCGCCAGCAGCCCGACAGGGCGATTATACGAGCAGTACTTC. Its translation is CASSPTGRLYEQYF.

The chain carries TRBV29-1 and TRBJ2-5, with TRBD2 matching over 9 bases. Looked up from germline, CDR1 is SQVTM and CDR2 is ANQGSEA. The J segment lost 1 base and the V segment lost 0 bases, leaving 15 bases of the junction unmatched. CDR3 size: 19 residues. The CDR3 nucleotides read TGCAGCGTTGAAGAATATGTGGGGGCTAGCGGGGAGATCCAAGAGACCCAGTACTTC. Its translation is CSVEEYVGASGEIQETQYF. The full variable domain, rest sourced from reference TRBV29-1 and TRBJ2-5, is SAVISQKPSRDICQRGTSLTIQCQVDSQVTMMFWYRQQPGQSLTLIATANQGSEATYESGFVIDKFPISRPNLTFSTLTVSNMSPEDSSIYLCSVEEYVGASGEIQETQYFGPGTRLLVL.

The gene calls are TRBV6-6 and TRBJ2-7; D call uncertain. The CDR3 length is 14 residues. Trimming left V 2 bases short and J 0 bases short, with 8 bases between. Germline values: CDR1 MNHNY, CDR2 SVGAGI (reference sequence). The CDR3 region is CASSYVDGSYEQYF. The CDR3 region has the DNA TGTGCCAGCAGTTACGTTGACGGCTCCTACGAGCAGTACTTC.

CDR3 residues: CASSEALTAGGYTF. The CDR3 DNA sequence: TGTGCCAGCAGTGAAGCGCTAACCGCTGGAGGCTACACCTTC. This chain joins TRBV2 and TRBJ1-2; D uncertain. Trimming pared 0 bases from V and 8 bases from J, leaving 13 bases between. This CDR3 is built from 14 residues. Germline CDR1 reads SNHLY; CDR2 reads FYNNEI.